Detailed here is one T cell receptor beta chain. What it binds is not known. Trimming took 1 base from V and 0 from J; bases not matched to a gene: 7. This CDR3 contains 17 residues. Germline V lookup: CDR1 SEHNR, CDR2 FQNEAQ (reference sequence). These data belong to a study of T cell responses to AZD1222 COVID-19 vaccine. The assay was immunoSEQ multiplex PCR, and TCRdb's table has in-frame clones only and misses some. The table has about 100,000 clones, 87% seen once. Study findings and constraints: Donor demographics were predominantly white British with a female majority; clonal diversity may be underestimated.

Sequencing used peripheral blood, obtained on day 0 of AZD1222 vaccination. The chain carries TRBV7-9 and TRBJ1-1, with TRBD1 identical over 8 bases. The clonotype originates from an adult in good health. The CDR3, as DNA: TGTGCCAGCAGCTTAGGTCCGGACAGGGCCCTGAACACTGAAGCTTTCTTT. Translation gives CASSLGPDRALNTEAFF.